The sequence of this TCR beta chain was determined in a study of OX40 agonist ivuxolimab in advanced cancers. Study-level background: Patients were treated with ivuxolimab, an agonistic anti-OX40 (CD134) antibody. The study gave patients intravenous ivuxolimab at 0.01 to 10 mg/kg every 2 weeks.

Study-level points and caveats: There was clonal expansion of CD4+ and CD8+ blood T cells by week 6 at 0.1 to 3.0 mg/kg. Expanded clones tended on average to be more numerous among CD8+ T cells than CD4+.

With regard to this clone: The antigen is unknown.

Data came from immunoSEQ multiplex PCR; TCRdb stores just in-frame clones and leaves some out. The sample includes about 61,000 clones, about 88% seen only once; the top ten take roughly 1.3%. This material consisted of CD4+ or CD8+ T cells sorted from blood, taken in a trial of the OX40 agonist ivuxolimab. The sequence was obtained from an adult with an advanced solid tumor such as melanoma, head and neck, liver or kidney cancer.

The CDR3 protein is CASHSVLAGMYNEQFF. The CDR3 bases are TGTGCCAGCCATTCGGTATTAGCGGGGATGTACAATGAGCAGTTCTTC. The chain uses TRBV28 and TRBJ2-1, with TRBD2 identical over 8 bases. Germline V lookup: CDR1 MDHEN, CDR2 SYDVKM. The CDR3 has 16 amino acids. Trimming took 8 bases from V and 4 from J; bases not matched to a gene: 13.